Following are 10 T cell receptor beta chains from one sample sequenced in a study of blood T cell repertoires in COVID-19. Data came from immunoSEQ multiplex PCR; TCRdb stores just in-frame clones and leaves some out. The sample has around 260,000 clones; about 88% are singletons. The sample was peripheral blood. The source is a young man with active or convalescent COVID-19.

The gene calls are TRBV7-3 and TRBJ1-1; no definite D call. CDR1 and CDR2 from the germline V gene are SGHTA and FQGTGA. The CDR3 is 15 residues long. Trimming pared 5 bases from V and 1 base from J, leaving 14 bases between. CDR3 in DNA: TGTGCCAGCAGCCCGATGGCGGGCAGGAACACTGAAGCTTTCTTT. Its translation is CASSPMAGRNTEAFF.

The gene calls are TRBV6-2 or TRBV6-3 and TRBJ2-1, with TRBD2 matching 7 bases. Germline lookup yields CDR1 MNHEY and CDR2 SVGEGT. V was pared by 5 bases and J by 2 bases, with 12 bases of the junction left unmatched. There are 17 residues in the CDR3. CDR3 sequence reads: CASSRARAGPTYNEQFF. The CDR3 coding sequence is TGTGCCAGCAGTCGGGCGAGAGCGGGGCCGACCTACAATGAGCAGTTCTTC.

The CDR3 nucleotides are TGTGCCACCAGTGACGGGAGGACAGGGATCAATGAGCAGTTCTTC. This sequence encodes CATSDGRTGINEQFF. The chain employs TRBV24-1 and TRBJ2-1; D may be TRBD1 (8 bases). The CDR3 is 15 amino acids. In germline, CDR1 is KGHDR, CDR2 SFDVKD. The ends were cut back, 4 bases at V and 6 bases at J, with 15 bases in the middle.

The chain recombines TRBV7-9 with TRBJ2-7; 8 bases match TRBD1. The CDR3 is made up of 13 amino acids. The V and J ends lost 7 bases and 2 bases, in that order; junction bases with no gene match: 4. CDR1 is SEHNR and CDR2 is FQNEAQ in the germline V gene (reference sequence). Here the CDR3 DNA reads TGTGCCAGCAAGGGGGGACAGGCCTACGAGCAGTACTTC. Protein sequence: CASKGGQAYEQYF.

This clone occurred a few times. The chain uses TRBV6-6 and TRBJ2-1, with 15 bases that match TRBD2. This CDR3 contains 17 residues. The germline V gene has CDR1 MNHNY and CDR2 SVGAGI (reference sequence). The V and J ends lost 6 bases and 3 bases, in that order; junction bases with no gene match: 6. CDR3 in amino acids: CASSRGTSGRSYNEQFF. In DNA, the CDR3 is TGTGCCAGCAGCCGAGGGACTAGCGGGAGGAGCTACAATGAGCAGTTCTTC.

This clone has just a few counts. V gene TRBV7-9 combines with J gene TRBJ1-6; 8 nucleotides line up with TRBD1. Germline values: CDR1 SEHNR, CDR2 FQNEAQ (reference sequence). The J segment lost 5 bases and the V segment lost 2 bases, leaving 2 bases of the junction unmatched. The CDR3 spans 15 residues. For the CDR3, the DNA is TGTGCCAGCAGCTTATCGGGACAGGATAATTCACCCCTCCACTTT. Its protein is CASSLSGQDNSPLHF.

The V and J genes are TRBV7-3 and TRBJ2-3; 12 nucleotides align to TRBD2. This CDR3 spans 16 amino acids. CDR1 is SGHTA, CDR2 FQGTGA, per germline. J was trimmed by 3 bases and V by 1 base; bases with no gene match: 2. CDR3 sequence: CASSLKLAGGTDTQYF. CDR3 in DNA: TGTGCCAGCAGCTTAAAACTAGCGGGGGGAACAGATACGCAGTATTTT. Using reference TRBV7-3 and TRBJ2-3 for the parts outside the CDR3, the full variable domain is GAGVSQTPSNKVTEKGKYVELRCDPISGHTALYWYRQSLGQGPEFLIYFQGTGAADDSGLPNDRFFAVRPEGSVSTLKIQRTERGDSAVYLCASSLKLAGGTDTQYFGPGTRLTVL.

This clone was counted only a few times. This sequence joins TRBV7-9 and TRBJ2-3; a weak D match, TRBD2 (6 bases). The CDR3 spans 16 residues. Germline V gene data show CDR1 as SEHNR and CDR2 as FQNEAQ (reference sequence). V lost 6 bases to trimming and J lost 4 bases, with 20 bases between them. CDR3 nucleotides: TGTGCCAGCAGTTCTGCCCTAGCGACGAAGGCAGATACGCAGTATTTT. Translation gives CASSSALATKADTQYF.

This clone was detected a few times. This chain uses TRBV6-5 with TRBJ1-6; D unclear. Per the germline V gene, CDR1 is MNHEY and CDR2 is SVGAGI. This CDR3 is 15 amino acids long. V was pared by 2 bases and J by 6 bases, with 11 bases between. The chain's CDR3 is CASSYRYVGNSPLHF. CDR3 nucleotides: TGTGCCAGCAGTTACCGGTACGTCGGTAATTCACCCCTCCACTTT.

The gene calls are TRBV3-1 (or the pseudogene TRBV3-2) and TRBJ1-1; no firm D call. CDR3 length: 15 amino acids. Germline V gene data show CDR1 as LGHDT and CDR2 as YNNKEL (reference sequence). The V gene lost 4 bases and the J gene lost 2 bases, with 14 bases spanning the gap. CDR3 protein: CASSRSRATNTEAFF. CDR3 sequence (DNA): TGTGCCAGCAGCCGGAGTAGAGCAACAAACACTGAAGCTTTCTTT.